These 30 T cell receptor beta chains were sequenced from one sample in a study of blood T cell repertoires in COVID-19. The repertoire was sequenced with immunoSEQ multiplex PCR; TCRdb's copy has only in-frame clones and lacks some. The sample holds roughly 150,000 clones, roughly 84% seen once. Input material: peripheral blood. Every receptor here comes from a man between 65 and 79 years old with active or convalescent COVID-19.

The genes are TRBV18 and TRBJ1-5; TRBD1 might be the D (6 bases). The germline V gene has CDR1 KGHSH and CDR2 LQKENI. This CDR3 is built from 15 residues. V was cut by 5 bases and J by 2 bases, with 13 bases left in between. The CDR3 DNA reads TGTGCCAGCTCAGGACAGAAGGGCCGCAATCAGCCCCAGCATTTT. It yields the protein CASSGQKGRNQPQHF. The full variable domain, with the rest looked up from reference TRBV18 and TRBJ1-5, is NAGVMQNPRHLVRRRGQEARLRCSPMKGHSHVYWYRQLPEEGLKFMVYLQKENIIDESGMPKERFSAEFPKEGPSILRIQQVVRGDSAAYFCASSGQKGRNQPQHFGDGTRLSIL.

CDR3 amino acids: CASSLQGGGNQPQHF. The CDR3 DNA reads as TGTGCCAGCAGTTTACAGGGAGGTGGCAATCAGCCCCAGCATTTT. The chain recombines TRBV28 with TRBJ1-5; TRBD1 is a possible D gene (5 bases). The CDR3 length is 15 residues. V shed 2 bases and J shed 2 bases, with 10 bases lying between them. Per germline, CDR1 MDHEN and CDR2 SYDVKM. The variable domain in full, with the rest retrieved from reference TRBV28 and TRBJ1-5, is DVKVTQSSRYLVKRTGEKVFLECVQDMDHENMFWYRQDPGLGLRLIYFSYDVKMKEKGDIPEGYSVSREKKERFSLILESASTNQTSMYLCASSLQGGGNQPQHFGDGTRLSIL.

This rearrangement joins TRBV19 to TRBJ2-2; D gene unclear. The CDR3 sequence is 16 residues long. Germline CDR1 and CDR2: LNHDA and SQIVND (reference sequence). Trimming shortened V by 3 bases and J by 0 bases, and 11 bases separated the two germline ends. The CDR3 loop is CASSMIEAPNTGELFF. In nucleotides, the CDR3 is TGTGCCAGTAGTATGATTGAGGCACCGAACACCGGGGAGCTGTTTTTT.

CDR3 loop: CASSEAPSGTYNEQFF. The CDR3 DNA follows: TGTGCCAGCAGTGAAGCACCTAGCGGAACTTACAATGAGCAGTTCTTC. The chain couples TRBV6-1 to TRBJ2-1, with 7 bases identical to TRBD2. Germline CDR1 reads MNHNS; CDR2 reads SASEGT. J was trimmed by 4 bases and V by 0 bases; bases with no gene match: 6. The CDR3 length is 16 residues.

The V and J genes are TRBV28 and TRBJ1-5; D perhaps matches TRBD1 (6 bases). V lost 1 base and J lost 4, with 14 bases in between. Per germline, CDR1 MDHEN and CDR2 SYDVKM. CDR3 length: 16 residues. Here the CDR3 reads CASSLLQGLGNQPQHF. CDR3 in DNA: TGTGCCAGCAGTTTATTACAGGGCCTCGGGAATCAGCCCCAGCATTTT.

The chain carries TRBV19 and TRBJ1-1; 8 nucleotides align to TRBD1. In germline, CDR1 is LNHDA, CDR2 SQIVND (reference sequence). The ends lost 5 bases at V and 4 bases at J; junction bases unmatched: 6. The CDR3 length is 14 residues. The CDR3 nucleotides are TGTGCCAGTAGTTGGGACAGGCACAGCACTGAAGCTTTCTTT. Its translation: CASSWDRHSTEAFF.

For the CDR3, the DNA is TGTGCCACCAGCAGCGGGAAACAGGGTATGTCTGAAGCTTTCTTT. Protein product: CATSSGKQGMSEAFF. V and J are TRBV15 and TRBJ1-1; a possible D gene is TRBD1 (6 bases). V shed 3 bases and J shed 6 bases, with 17 bases lying between them. CDR3 length equals 15 residues. Germline-derived CDR1 and CDR2 are LNHNV and YYDKDF (reference sequence).

This clone was recorded a few times. The chain joins TRBV11-3 to TRBJ1-1; possible D gene TRBD1, 5 bases. V was cut by 5 bases and J by 4 bases, with 11 bases left in between. There are 13 residues in the CDR3. The germline V gene encodes CDR1 SGHNT and CDR2 YENEEA. CDR3 bases: TGTGCCAGCAGCCCCGCAGGGTTCACTGAAGCTTTCTTT. Translating gives CASSPAGFTEAFF.

V gene TRBV4-3 combines with J gene TRBJ2-7; TRBD2 agrees at 8 bases. Germline CDR1 and CDR2: LGHNA and YSLEER. Trimming at V came to 0 bases and at J to 5 bases, leaving 18 bases not matched to a gene. This CDR3 is built from 19 residues. In DNA form, the CDR3 reads TGCGCCAGCAGCCAAGATCTCCCCGTGGCGGGAGGAGCACCAAACGAGCAGTACTTC. It translates to CASSQDLPVAGGAPNEQYF.

This clone was found once. CDR3 amino acids: CSVDSGGPYEQYF. CDR3 DNA: TGCAGCGTTGACTCGGGAGGGCCGTACGAGCAGTACTTC. The V call is TRBV29-1, the J call TRBJ2-7, with 8 positions matching TRBD2. Germline V gene data show CDR1 as SQVTM and CDR2 as ANQGSEA. V shed 3 bases, J shed 4 bases, and the junction held 5 bases outside the gene matches. The CDR3 is 13 amino acids.

This rearrangement joins TRBV2 to TRBJ2-5; 10 bases align to TRBD2. This CDR3 spans 16 amino acids. The V segment lost 1 base and the J segment 6 bases; nucleotides outside the gene matches: 8. The germline V gene has CDR1 SNHLY and CDR2 FYNNEI. DNA for the CDR3: TGTGCCAGCAGTGAAGTACTAGCGGGGCAACGAAAGACCCAGTACTTC. Amino acids: CASSEVLAGQRKTQYF.

V gene TRBV5-1 combines with J gene TRBJ1-1; D uncertain. The CDR3 is 14 amino acids. Trimming pared 1 base from V and 1 base from J, leaving 8 bases between. Germline V gene data show CDR1 as SGHRS and CDR2 as YFSETQ. The DNA of the CDR3 is TGCGCCAGCAGCTTGTTAATCGGGAACACTGAAGCTTTCTTT. Its protein is CASSLLIGNTEAFF.

The chain couples TRBV4-2 to TRBJ1-2, with D possibly matching TRBD1 (6 bases). In germline, CDR1 is LGHNA, CDR2 YNFKEQ. The CDR3 extends over 14 amino acids. Trimming left V 0 bases short and J 4 bases short, with 9 bases between. CDR3 nucleotides: TGTGCCAGCAGCCAAGATGGGGGCATCTATGGCTACACCTTC. This translates into CASSQDGGIYGYTF.

The V call is TRBV6-2 or TRBV6-3, the J call TRBJ2-5; TRBD1 matches 8 bases. Germline assignment: CDR1 MNHEY and CDR2 SVGEGT. The CDR3 totals 14 residues. Trimming removed 5 bases from V and 4 bases from J; junction bases left unmatched: 6. CDR3: CASSLITGGETQYF. The DNA of the CDR3 is TGTGCCAGCAGTCTCATCACAGGGGGAGAGACCCAGTACTTC.

This clone was seen a handful of times. CDR3 amino acids: CASSLQVGNQPQHF. DNA for the CDR3: TGTGCCAGCAGCCTCCAAGTAGGCAATCAGCCCCAGCATTTT. The chain joins TRBV3-1 (or the pseudogene TRBV3-2) to TRBJ1-5; D uncertain. Germline CDR1 reads LGHDT; CDR2 reads YNNKEL (reference sequence). CDR3 length: 14 amino acids. Trimming pared 4 bases from V and 2 bases from J, leaving 9 bases between.

The rearrangement uses TRBV7-9 and TRBJ1-5, with D maybe TRBD1 (6 bases). Germline V gene sequence: CDR1 SEHNR, CDR2 FQNEAQ (reference sequence). This CDR3 spans 15 amino acids. V was trimmed by 1 base and J by 5 bases, leaving 12 bases between them. The CDR3 DNA sequence: TGTGCCAGCAGCTTAGATCACAGGGCCCATCAGCCCCAGCATTTT. Its translation: CASSLDHRAHQPQHF.

The rearrangement uses TRBV3-1 (or the pseudogene TRBV3-2) and TRBJ2-7; 7 bases line up with TRBD2. The trim removed 6 bases at V and 7 bases at J, leaving 12 bases unmatched. This CDR3 is built from 14 residues. In germline, CDR1 is LGHDT, CDR2 YNNKEL (reference sequence). The DNA for the CDR3 is TGTGCCAGCAGTCCCGGGAGGAGCCTTGCTGAGCAGTACTTC. Translated: CASSPGRSLAEQYF.

The chain couples TRBV25-1 to TRBJ2-7; TRBD2 matches at 9 bases. Germline CDR1 and CDR2: MGHDK and SYGVNS. The V gene end was trimmed by 2 bases and the J gene end by 6 bases; junction bases not matched to a gene: 8. CDR3 length: 15 amino acids. The CDR3 nucleotides are TGTGCCAGCAGTGAAAGGGGCGGGGGGGGACTCGAGCAGTACTTC. Its translation is CASSERGGGGLEQYF.

This rearrangement joins TRBV6-5 to TRBJ2-5, with no clear D. CDR1 and CDR2 from the germline V gene are MNHEY and SVGAGI. V dropped 0 bases and J dropped 2 bases, with 10 bases sitting between them. The CDR3 length is 15 residues. Here the CDR3 reads CASSYSGSLQETQYF. For the CDR3, the DNA is TGTGCCAGCAGTTACTCGGGCAGTCTACAAGAGACCCAGTACTTC.

This clone appeared once. The chain joins TRBV4-3 to TRBJ1-2; no reliable D call. CDR3 length: 14 residues. The germline V gene encodes CDR1 LGHNA and CDR2 YSLEER. V shed 0 bases and J shed 4 bases, with 9 bases lying between them. The CDR3 DNA sequence: TGCGCCAGCAGCCAAGATGTGGTCGGCTATGGCTACACCTTC. Its translation: CASSQDVVGYGYTF.

The gene calls are TRBV2 and TRBJ2-7; D possibly corresponds to TRBD1 (6 bases). V was pared by 3 bases and J by 4 bases, with 10 bases between. From germline, CDR1 is SNHLY and CDR2 FYNNEI. The CDR3 has 13 residues. CDR3 amino acids: CASSEIQGYEQYF. As DNA, the CDR3 is TGTGCCAGCAGTGAGATACAGGGTTACGAGCAGTACTTC.

This clone was counted a few times. V gene TRBV7-9 combines with J gene TRBJ2-7; 7 nucleotides align to TRBD2. The CDR3 loop spans 16 amino acids. V shed 5 bases, J shed 3 bases, and the junction held 13 bases outside the gene matches. CDR1 SEHNR and CDR2 FQNEAQ come from the germline V gene (reference sequence). The CDR3, as DNA: TGTGCCAGCAGCGACCGGTTGGGCGGGAGAAGCTACGAGCAGTACTTC. Its translation is CASSDRLGGRSYEQYF.

CDR3 DNA: TGTGCCAGCAGCCTGGACCCCCACAGGCCCAATGAGCAGTTCTTC. It yields the protein CASSLDPHRPNEQFF. The V gene is TRBV7-2, the J gene TRBJ2-1, with a tentative D call TRBD1 (5 bases). V was clipped by 5 bases and J by 6 bases, with 17 bases between them. CDR1 SGHTA and CDR2 FQGNSA come from the germline V gene. This CDR3 spans 15 amino acids. The variable domain in full, with the rest retrieved from reference TRBV7-2 and TRBJ2-1, is GAGVSQSPSNKVTEKGKDVELRCDPISGHTALYWYRQSLGQGLEFLIYFQGNSAPDKSGLPSDRFSAERTGGSVSTLTIQRTQQEDSAVYLCASSLDPHRPNEQFFGPGTRLTVL.

The chain carries TRBV9 and TRBJ2-2; the match to TRBD1 covers 7 bases. Germline V gene lookup returns CDR1 SGDLS and CDR2 YYNGEE. The V and J ends lost 0 bases and 5 bases, in that order; junction bases with no gene match: 7. The CDR3 is made up of 16 amino acids. As DNA, the CDR3 is TGTGCCAGCAGCGTAGGACAGGGCGCTGGGACCGGGGAGCTGTTTTTT. Residues: CASSVGQGAGTGELFF.

This clone has just a few counts. The chain has TRBV11-2 and TRBJ2-5, with a tentative D call TRBD1 (6 bases). Trimming pared 2 bases from V and 0 bases from J, leaving 19 bases between. The CDR3 runs to 18 residues. Per germline, CDR1 SGHAT and CDR2 FQNNGV. This CDR3 reads CASSLFLIVQGYQETQYF. The CDR3 DNA reads as TGTGCCAGCAGCTTATTTTTGATCGTGCAGGGGTACCAAGAGACCCAGTACTTC.

This chain uses TRBV9 with TRBJ2-3; weak D call: TRBD1 (6 bases). Germline V gene lookup returns CDR1 SGDLS and CDR2 YYNGEE. The CDR3 runs to 16 residues. The V gene lost 0 bases and the J gene lost 7 bases, with 18 bases spanning the gap. The CDR3 here is CASSVGMAGERNTQYF. The DNA of the CDR3 is TGTGCCAGCAGCGTAGGTATGGCAGGGGAAAGGAATACGCAGTATTTT.

The V gene is TRBV11-2, the J gene TRBJ1-5, with 9 bases that match TRBD1. The CDR3 is made up of 14 amino acids. CDR1 SGHAT and CDR2 FQNNGV come from the germline V gene. V lost 5 bases to trimming and J lost 7 bases; unmatched junction nucleotides: 6. The CDR3 bases are TGTGCCAGCAGCCGCGACAGGGGGGGGCAGCCCCAGCATTTT. It yields the protein CASSRDRGGQPQHF.

The chain links TRBV6-5 to TRBJ2-2, with a tentative D call TRBD2 (5 bases). V was trimmed by 0 bases and J by 4 bases, leaving 6 bases between them. The germline V gene encodes CDR1 MNHEY and CDR2 SVGAGI. This CDR3 spans 14 amino acids. The DNA for the CDR3 is TGTGCCAGCAGTTACTCTGGAGGCACCGGGGAGCTGTTTTTT. Translation gives CASSYSGGTGELFF.

This clone was counted a single time. The chain couples TRBV4-1 to TRBJ2-3, with TRBD2 identical over 8 bases. The CDR3 loop spans 16 amino acids. V shed 2 bases, J shed 4 bases, and the junction held 8 bases outside the gene matches. Germline V gives CDR1 MGHRA, CDR2 YSYEKL. CDR3 bases: TGCGCCAGCAGCCAACCCGGGGGGGGTAGTGCAGATACGCAGTATTTT. This translates into CASSQPGGGSADTQYF.

The genes are TRBV10-3 and TRBJ1-1; 8 bases line up with TRBD1. CDR1 and CDR2 (germline): ENHRY, SYGVKD. Trimming cost V 8 bases and J 11 bases; bases outside gene matches: 7. CDR3 length: 11 residues. The chain's CDR3 is CAIGQGGMAFF. The CDR3 region has the DNA TGTGCCATCGGACAGGGAGGAATGGCTTTCTTT.